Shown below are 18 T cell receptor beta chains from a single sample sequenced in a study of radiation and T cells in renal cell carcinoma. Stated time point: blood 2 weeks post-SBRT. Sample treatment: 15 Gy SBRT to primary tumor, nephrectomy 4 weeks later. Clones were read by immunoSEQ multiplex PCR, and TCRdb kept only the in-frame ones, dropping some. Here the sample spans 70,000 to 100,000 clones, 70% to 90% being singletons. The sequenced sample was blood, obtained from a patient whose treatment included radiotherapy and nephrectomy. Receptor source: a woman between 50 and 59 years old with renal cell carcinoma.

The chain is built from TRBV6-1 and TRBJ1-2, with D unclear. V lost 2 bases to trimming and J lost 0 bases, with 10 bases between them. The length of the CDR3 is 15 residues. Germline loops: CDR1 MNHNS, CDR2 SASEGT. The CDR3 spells CASSEIPESNYGYTF. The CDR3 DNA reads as TGTGCCAGCAGTGAAATTCCTGAATCTAACTATGGCTACACCTTC.

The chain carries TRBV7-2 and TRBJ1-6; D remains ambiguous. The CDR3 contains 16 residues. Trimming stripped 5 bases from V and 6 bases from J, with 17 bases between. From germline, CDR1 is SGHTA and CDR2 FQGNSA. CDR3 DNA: TGTGCCAGCAGCAGTCGGGTGGCTGCGACTAATTCACCCCTCCACTTT. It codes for CASSSRVAATNSPLHF.

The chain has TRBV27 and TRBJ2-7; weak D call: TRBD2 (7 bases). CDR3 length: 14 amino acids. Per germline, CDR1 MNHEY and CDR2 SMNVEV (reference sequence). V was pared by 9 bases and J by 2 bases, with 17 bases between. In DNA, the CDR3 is TGTGCCAGTGGTCACGGGGGGCCAACCTACGAGCAGTACTTC. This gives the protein CASGHGGPTYEQYF.

The CDR3, as DNA: TGTGCCAGCAGCCTCGGACAGTCCGGAGGCACCATATATTTT. This encodes CASSLGQSGGTIYF. V usage is TRBV7-8 and J usage is TRBJ1-3, with D perhaps matching TRBD1 (6 bases). The germline V gene has CDR1 SGHVS and CDR2 FQNEAQ. V was clipped by 5 bases and J by 9 bases, with 17 bases between them. The CDR3 sequence is 14 residues long.

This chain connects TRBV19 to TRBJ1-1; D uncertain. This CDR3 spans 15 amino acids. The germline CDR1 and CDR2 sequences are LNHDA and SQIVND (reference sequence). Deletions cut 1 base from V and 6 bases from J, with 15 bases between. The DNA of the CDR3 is TGTGCCAGTAGTATAGGGGTCCCCCGAGGCTCTGAAGCTTTCTTT. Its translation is CASSIGVPRGSEAFF.

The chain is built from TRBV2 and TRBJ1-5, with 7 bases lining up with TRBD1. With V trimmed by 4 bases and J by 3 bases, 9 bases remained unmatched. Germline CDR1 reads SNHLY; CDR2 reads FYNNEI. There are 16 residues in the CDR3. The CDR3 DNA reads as TGTGCCAGCAGTGCCGCCCGACAGGGTCCCAATCAGCCCCAGCATTTT. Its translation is CASSAARQGPNQPQHF.

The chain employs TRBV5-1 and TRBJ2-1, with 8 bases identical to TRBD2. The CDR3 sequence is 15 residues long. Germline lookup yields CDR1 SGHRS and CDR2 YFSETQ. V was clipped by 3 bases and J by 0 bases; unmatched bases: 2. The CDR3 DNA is TGCGCCAGCAGCTCTCTAGCGGGCTCCTACAATGAGCAGTTCTTC. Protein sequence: CASSSLAGSYNEQFF.

The CDR3, as DNA: TGTGCCAGCAGCGTGCACGCTGAGAACACTGAAGCTTTCTTT. Amino acid sequence: CASSVHAENTEAFF. This chain links TRBV7-8 with TRBJ1-1; D gene unclear. The CDR3 length is 14 residues. Germline V gives CDR1 SGHVS, CDR2 FQNEAQ. V shed 5 bases and J shed 1 base, with 11 bases lying between them. Combining the CDR3 with reference TRBV7-8 and TRBJ1-1 gives the whole variable domain GAGVSQSPRYKVAKRGQDVALRCDPISGHVSLFWYQQALGQGPEFLTYFQNEAQLDKSGLPSDRFFAERPEGSVSTLKIQRTQQEDSAVYLCASSVHAENTEAFFGQGTRLTVV.

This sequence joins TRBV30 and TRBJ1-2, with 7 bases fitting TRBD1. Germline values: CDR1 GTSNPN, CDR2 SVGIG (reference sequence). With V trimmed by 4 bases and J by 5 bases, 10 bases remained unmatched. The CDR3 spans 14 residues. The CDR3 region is CAWIGTGARYGYTF. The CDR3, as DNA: TGTGCCTGGATCGGAACAGGGGCCCGTTATGGCTACACCTTC. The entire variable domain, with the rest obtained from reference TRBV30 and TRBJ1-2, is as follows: SQTIHQWPATLVQPVGSPLSLECTVEGTSNPNLYWYRQAAGRGLQLLFYSVGIGQISSEVPQNLSASRPQDRQFILSSKKLLLSDSGFYLCAWIGTGARYGYTFGSGTRLTVV.

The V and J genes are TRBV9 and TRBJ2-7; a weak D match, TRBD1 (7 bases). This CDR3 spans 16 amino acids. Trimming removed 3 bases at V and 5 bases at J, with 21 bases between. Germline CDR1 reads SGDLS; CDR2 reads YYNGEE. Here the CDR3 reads CASSGPHGRGDHEQYF. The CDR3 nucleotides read TGTGCCAGCAGCGGCCCCCACGGCAGGGGGGACCACGAGCAGTACTTC.

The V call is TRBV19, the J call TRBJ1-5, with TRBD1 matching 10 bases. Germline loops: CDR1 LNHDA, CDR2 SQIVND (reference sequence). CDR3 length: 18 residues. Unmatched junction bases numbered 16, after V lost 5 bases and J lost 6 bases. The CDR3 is CASSHPTGGDERGQPQHF. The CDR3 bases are TGTGCCAGTAGTCACCCGACAGGGGGCGATGAGAGGGGTCAGCCCCAGCATTTT.

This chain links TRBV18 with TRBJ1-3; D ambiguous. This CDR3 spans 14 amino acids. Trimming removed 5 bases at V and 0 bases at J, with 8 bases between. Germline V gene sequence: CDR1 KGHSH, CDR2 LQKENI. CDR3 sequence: CASSKEISGNTIYF. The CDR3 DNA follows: TGTGCCAGCTCAAAAGAGATCTCTGGAAACACCATATATTTT.

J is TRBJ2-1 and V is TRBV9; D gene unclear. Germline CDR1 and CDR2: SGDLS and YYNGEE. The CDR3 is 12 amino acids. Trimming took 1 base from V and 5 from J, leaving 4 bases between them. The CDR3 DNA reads TGTGCCAGCAGCGTATCGAACAATGAGCAGTTCTTC. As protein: CASSVSNNEQFF.

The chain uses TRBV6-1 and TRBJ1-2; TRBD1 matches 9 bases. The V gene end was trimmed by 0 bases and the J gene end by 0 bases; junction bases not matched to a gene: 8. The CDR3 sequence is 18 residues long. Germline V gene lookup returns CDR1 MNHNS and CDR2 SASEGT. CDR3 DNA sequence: TGTGCCAGCAGTGAAGCGGGACAGGGTACTTCAGCTAACTATGGCTACACCTTC. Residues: CASSEAGQGTSANYGYTF.

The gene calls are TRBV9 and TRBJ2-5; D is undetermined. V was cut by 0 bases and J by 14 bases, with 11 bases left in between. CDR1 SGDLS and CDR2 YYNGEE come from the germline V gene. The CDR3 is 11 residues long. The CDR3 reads CASSVGAAPYF. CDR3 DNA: TGTGCCAGCAGCGTAGGGGCCGCGCCCTACTTC.

DNA of the CDR3: TGTGCCAGCAGTGCCCCTCTTTTAGGTCACACCTTC. Amino acids: CASSAPLLGHTF. The rearrangement links TRBV6-1 to TRBJ1-2; D is undetermined. This CDR3 contains 12 residues. The V and J ends lost 4 bases and 12 bases respectively, with 15 bases between them. Germline V gene lookup returns CDR1 MNHNS and CDR2 SASEGT.

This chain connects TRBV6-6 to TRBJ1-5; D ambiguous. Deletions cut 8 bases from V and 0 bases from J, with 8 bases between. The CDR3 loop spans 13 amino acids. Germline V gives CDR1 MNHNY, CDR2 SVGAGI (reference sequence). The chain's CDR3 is CASRDYSNQPQHF. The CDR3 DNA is TGTGCCAGCCGTGATTATAGCAATCAGCCCCAGCATTTT.

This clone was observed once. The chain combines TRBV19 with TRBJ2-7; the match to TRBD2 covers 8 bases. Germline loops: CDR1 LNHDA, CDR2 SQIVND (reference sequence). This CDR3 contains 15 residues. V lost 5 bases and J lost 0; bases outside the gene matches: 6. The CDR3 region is CASSVRLAGSYEQYF. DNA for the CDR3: TGTGCCAGTAGTGTGAGGCTAGCGGGCTCCTACGAGCAGTACTTC.